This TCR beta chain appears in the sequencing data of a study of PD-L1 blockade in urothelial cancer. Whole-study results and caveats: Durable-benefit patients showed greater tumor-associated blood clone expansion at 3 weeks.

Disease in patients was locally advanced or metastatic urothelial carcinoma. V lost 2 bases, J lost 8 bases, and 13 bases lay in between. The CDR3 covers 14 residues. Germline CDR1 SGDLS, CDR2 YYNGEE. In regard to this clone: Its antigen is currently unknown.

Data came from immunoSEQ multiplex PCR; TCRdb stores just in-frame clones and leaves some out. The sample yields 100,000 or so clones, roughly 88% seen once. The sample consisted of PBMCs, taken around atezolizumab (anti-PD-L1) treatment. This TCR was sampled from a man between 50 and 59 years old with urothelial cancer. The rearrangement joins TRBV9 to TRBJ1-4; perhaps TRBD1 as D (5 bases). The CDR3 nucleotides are TGTGCCAGCAGCGTTAGTCAGGGAGGAGAAAAACTGTTTTTT. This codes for CASSVSQGGEKLFF.